These 18 T cell receptor beta chains were sequenced from one sample in a study of vaccination and CD4 T cells after COVID-19. Cultured CD4+ T-cell DNA underwent Oncomine TCR Beta short-read sequencing. TCRdb itself ran the PCR reads through MiXCR, one entry per CDR3 protein. Of several thousand distinct CDR3 sequences in the sample, more than 60% were seen once. Treatment indicated: roughly ten-day PBMC culture with coronavirus spike peptide pools or control peptides (ViraFEST assay). For these receptors, no antigen is known. Input material: CD4+ T cells from blood, cultured in vitro. Receptors originate from a human donor who had recovered from COVID-19.

The genes are TRBV20-1 and TRBJ2-7; D unclear. The CDR3 contains 11 residues. Trimming stripped 3 bases from V and 1 base from J, with 4 bases between. Germline loops: CDR1 DFQATT, CDR2 SNEGSKA (reference sequence). The DNA of the CDR3 is TGCAGTGCTAGGACTTCCTACGAGCAGTACTTC. Encoded protein: CSARTSYEQYF.

The count of this clonotype is one. The genes are TRBV7-2 and TRBJ1-6; maybe TRBD1 (5 bases). The CDR3 is 17 residues long. V lost 5 bases to trimming and J lost 8 bases, with 22 bases between them. The V gene's germline CDR1 is SGHTA and CDR2 FQGNSA. The CDR3 here is CASSPYAPAGRDSPLHF. The CDR3 nucleotides are TGTGCCAGCAGCCCGTACGCCCCTGCGGGGCGGGATTCACCCCTCCACTTT.

This clonotype was detected only once. The junction differs from germline at one of its ends, possibly a read error. This rearrangement joins TRBV7-2 to TRBJ2-1; 12 positions match TRBD2. This CDR3 is 17 amino acids long. CDR1 and CDR2 (germline): SGHTA, FQGNSA. The CDR3 spells CASSQDRGTSGYNEQFF. The DNA for the CDR3 is TGCGCCAGCAGCCAAGATAGAGGGACTAGCGGGTACAATGAGCAGTTCTTC.

This chain connects TRBV28 to TRBJ1-5, with D possibly TRBD1 on 5 matching bases. The CDR3 has 14 amino acids. Trimming took off 3 bases at V and 6 bases at J, with 12 bases between the two ends. Per germline, CDR1 MDHEN and CDR2 SYDVKM. CDR3 amino acids: CASSFGAEFQPQHF. CDR3 DNA sequence: TGTGCCAGCAGTTTCGGGGCGGAGTTTCAGCCCCAGCATTTT. The variable domain in full, completed from reference TRBV28 and TRBJ1-5, reads DVKVTQSSRYLVKRTGEKVFLECVQDMDHENMFWYRQDPGLGLRLIYFSYDVKMKEKGDIPEGYSVSREKKERFSLILESASTNQTSMYLCASSFGAEFQPQHFGDGTRLSIL.

In its sample, this clonotype was seen a few times. The rearrangement joins TRBV20-1 to TRBJ1-2, with D perhaps TRBD1 (6 bases). The ends were cut back, 0 bases at V and 5 bases at J, with 13 bases in the middle. In germline, CDR1 is DFQATT, CDR2 SNEGSKA (reference sequence). The CDR3 is 14 amino acids. DNA for the CDR3: TGCAGTGCTAGAGAGGCGAGGACAGCTTATGGCTACACCTTC. It yields the protein CSAREARTAYGYTF.

In its sample, this clonotype was seen a few times. The V call is TRBV24-1, the J call TRBJ2-2, with TRBD2 matching 11 bases. The CDR3 has 16 amino acids. The V and J ends lost 5 bases and 5 bases, in that order; junction bases with no gene match: 6. Looked up from germline, CDR1 is KGHDR and CDR2 is SFDVKD. In DNA, the CDR3 is TGTGCCACCAGTGTGGCTAGCGGGAGGCGGACCGGGGAGCTGTTTTTT. Translated: CATSVASGRRTGELFF.

This rearrangement joins TRBV20-1 to TRBJ1-2; 7 bases match TRBD1. Unmatched junction bases numbered 12, after V lost 6 bases and J lost 2 bases. There are 15 residues in the CDR3. In germline, CDR1 is DFQATT, CDR2 SNEGSKA (reference sequence). The CDR3 reads CSAAKPGQANYGYTF. DNA of the CDR3: TGCAGTGCAGCGAAACCCGGACAGGCGAACTATGGCTACACCTTC.

Written as DNA, the CDR3 is TGTGCCAGCAGCCCGCGGGAGGGCGTAAACAATGAGCAGTTCTTC. This translates into CASSPREGVNNEQFF. This chain joins TRBV6-2 or TRBV6-3 and TRBJ2-1; 9 nucleotides line up with TRBD2. The CDR3 consists of 15 residues. In germline, CDR1 is MNHEY, CDR2 SVGEGT. V shed 6 bases, J shed 5 bases, and the junction held 8 bases outside the gene matches.

This chain connects TRBV24-1 to TRBJ2-3; 8 nucleotides line up with TRBD1. Germline trimming cut 2 bases from V and 6 bases from J; bases unmatched to any gene: 9. Germline V lookup: CDR1 KGHDR, CDR2 SFDVKD. There are 16 residues in the CDR3. CDR3 sequence reads: CATSDSGTGMMDTQYF. CDR3 bases: TGTGCCACCAGTGATTCGGGGACAGGTATGATGGATACGCAGTATTTT.

This chain connects TRBV7-2 to TRBJ1-2; D is undetermined. This CDR3 is built from 11 residues. V lost 5 bases and J 5 bases, leaving 6 bases between the germline ends. Germline CDR1 reads SGHTA; CDR2 reads FQGNSA. CDR3: CASSAGYGYTF. CDR3 bases: TGTGCCAGCAGCGCTGGGTATGGCTACACCTTC.

The V gene is TRBV5-1, the J gene TRBJ1-1, with D maybe TRBD1 (6 bases). The CDR3 extends over 16 amino acids. CDR1 and CDR2 from the germline V gene are SGHRS and YFSETQ. V lost 0 bases and J 0 bases, leaving 12 bases between the germline ends. CDR3 nucleotide sequence: TGCGCCAGCAGCTTGGTCCATACAGGGATGAACACTGAAGCTTTCTTT. This gives the protein CASSLVHTGMNTEAFF.

V and J are TRBV7-3 and TRBJ2-5; unclear D gene. This CDR3 spans 13 amino acids. Trimming removed 2 bases at V and 1 base at J, with 5 bases between. Germline V gene data show CDR1 as SGHTA and CDR2 as FQGTGA. DNA of the CDR3: TGTGCCAGCAGCTTAGTCCCCCAAGAGACCCAGTACTTC. Its protein product is CASSLVPQETQYF. Complete variable domain (other parts from reference TRBV7-3 and TRBJ2-5): GAGVSQTPSNKVTEKGKYVELRCDPISGHTALYWYRQSLGQGPEFLIYFQGTGAADDSGLPNDRFFAVRPEGSVSTLKIQRTERGDSAVYLCASSLVPQETQYFGPGTRLLVL.

This sequence joins TRBV20-1 and TRBJ2-7; TRBD2 aligns across 10 bases. The CDR3 sequence is 15 residues long. Per the germline V gene, CDR1 is DFQATT and CDR2 is SNEGSKA (reference sequence). The V gene end was trimmed by 6 bases and the J gene end by 4 bases; junction bases not matched to a gene: 12. CDR3 sequence: CSAPTIAGGSYEQYF. For the CDR3, the DNA is TGCAGTGCACCGACGATAGCGGGAGGAAGTTACGAGCAGTACTTC.

The chain couples TRBV7-8 to TRBJ2-3; no clear D gene. The V gene lost 1 base and the J gene lost 2 bases, with 10 bases spanning the gap. Germline V CDR1 and CDR2: SGHVS, FQNEAQ. The CDR3 extends over 15 amino acids. The CDR3 nucleotides read TGTGCCAGCAGCTTAGGGGGTCCCCACACAGATACGCAGTATTTT. Residues: CASSLGGPHTDTQYF.

The V and J genes are TRBV18 and TRBJ2-7; a possible D gene is TRBD2 (5 bases). V dropped 1 base and J dropped 3 bases, with 22 bases sitting between them. The length of the CDR3 is 18 residues. Germline loops: CDR1 KGHSH, CDR2 LQKENI. In nucleotides, the CDR3 is TGTGCCAGCTCACCACTGGCGGGCGCCAACGCCATATACTACGAGCAGTACTTC. Residues: CASSPLAGANAIYYEQYF.

By frequency in the sample, this clonotype is large. The CDR3 DNA sequence: TGTGCCAGCAGCCAAATACGTGTTGCAGATACGCAGTATTTT. Translation: CASSQIRVADTQYF. The J gene is TRBJ2-3, the V gene TRBV11-2; no reliable D call. The CDR3 is 14 residues long. Germline loops: CDR1 SGHAT, CDR2 FQNNGV. V was cut by 5 bases and J by 4 bases, with 13 bases left in between.

The chain employs TRBV7-2 and TRBJ1-3, with a possible D match to TRBD1 (6 bases). This CDR3 comprises 13 residues. Germline V gene data show CDR1 as SGHTA and CDR2 as FQGNSA. Trimming left V 5 bases short and J 4 bases short, with 9 bases between. CDR3 protein: CASSTRGGNTIYF. For the CDR3, the DNA is TGTGCCAGCAGCACTAGGGGGGGAAACACCATATATTTT.

The chain joins TRBV6-2 or TRBV6-3 to TRBJ1-1; D gene unclear. V was shortened by 6 bases and J by 1 base, with 18 bases between the two germline ends. Per germline, CDR1 MNHEY and CDR2 SVGEGT. This CDR3 is 16 amino acids long. CDR3 bases: TGTGCCAGCAGCCCGGTCGGTCCCGCGGGGAACACTGAAGCTTTCTTT. It translates to CASSPVGPAGNTEAFF.